The sequence of this T cell receptor (beta chain) was determined in a study of CD8+CD57+ T cells in acquired aplastic anemia. This clonotype was counted ten times or more. CDR3 and TCR beta VDJ profiling relied on genomic DNA as the template. TCRdb ran MiXCR on the reads and lists one entry per CDR3 protein. The sample has about 58,000 distinct CDR3 sequences, around 57% seen once. CDR1 is SNHLY and CDR2 is FYNNEI in the germline V gene. The CDR3 loop spans 15 amino acids. Trimming left V 4 bases short and J 0 bases short, with 12 bases between. CD8+CD57+ cell expansion, shown by flow cytometry, had occurred in the patients selected for sequencing.

Sequencing was performed on sorted CD4+, CD8+, or CD8+CD57+ T cells (not recorded which) from PBMCs. The gene calls are TRBV2 and TRBJ1-2, with D unresolved. The receptor's source is a human donor with aplastic anemia. DNA for the CDR3: TGTGCCAGCAGTGGCGATCTGGATTCTAACTATGGCTACACCTTC. This sequence encodes CASSGDLDSNYGYTF. The full variable domain, its missing parts supplied by reference TRBV2 and TRBJ1-2, is EPEVTQTPSHQVTQMGQEVILRCVPISNHLYFYWYRQILGQKVEFLVSFYNNEISEKSEIFDDQFSVERPDGSNFTLKIRSTKLEDSAMYFCASSGDLDSNYGYTFGSGTRLTVV.